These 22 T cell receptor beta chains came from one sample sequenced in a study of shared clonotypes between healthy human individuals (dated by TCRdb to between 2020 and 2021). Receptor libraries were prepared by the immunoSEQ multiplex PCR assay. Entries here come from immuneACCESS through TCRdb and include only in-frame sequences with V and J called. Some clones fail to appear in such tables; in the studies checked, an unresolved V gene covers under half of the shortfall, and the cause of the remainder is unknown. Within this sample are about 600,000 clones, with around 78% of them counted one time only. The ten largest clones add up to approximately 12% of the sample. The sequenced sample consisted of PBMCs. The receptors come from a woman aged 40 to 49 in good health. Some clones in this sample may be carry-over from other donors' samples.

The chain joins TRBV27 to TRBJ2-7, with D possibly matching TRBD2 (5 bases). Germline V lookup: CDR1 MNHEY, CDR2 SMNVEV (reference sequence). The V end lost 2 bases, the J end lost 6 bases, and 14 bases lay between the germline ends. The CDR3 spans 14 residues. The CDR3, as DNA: TGTGCCAGCAGTTTACATTTCGACGGGGTCGAGCAGTACTTC. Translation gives CASSLHFDGVEQYF.

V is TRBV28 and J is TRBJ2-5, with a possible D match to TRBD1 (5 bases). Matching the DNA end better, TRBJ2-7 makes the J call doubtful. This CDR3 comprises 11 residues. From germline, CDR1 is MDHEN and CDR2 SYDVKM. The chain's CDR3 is CASRAGFEQYF. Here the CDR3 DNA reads TGTGCCAGCAGGGCAGGGTTCGAGCAGTACTTC.

Here the CDR3 reads CASSGERAGELFF. Here the CDR3 DNA reads TGTGCCAGCAGTGGGGAGAGGGCCGGGGAGCTGTTTTTT. The V call is TRBV2, the J call TRBJ2-2, with D possibly TRBD2 on 5 matching bases. The CDR3 totals 13 residues. Germline CDR1 SNHLY, CDR2 FYNNEI. V lost 4 bases and J 6 bases, leaving 9 bases between the germline ends.

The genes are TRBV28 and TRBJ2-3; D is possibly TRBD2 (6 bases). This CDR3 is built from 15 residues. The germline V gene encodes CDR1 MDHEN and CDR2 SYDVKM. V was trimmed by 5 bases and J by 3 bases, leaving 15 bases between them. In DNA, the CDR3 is TGTGCCAGCAGTACGTCCGGGAGAGGAACAGATACGCAGTATTTT. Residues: CASSTSGRGTDTQYF. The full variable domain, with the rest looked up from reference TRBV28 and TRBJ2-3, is DVKVTQSSRYLVKRTGEKVFLECVQDMDHENMFWYRQDPGLGLRLIYFSYDVKMKEKGDIPEGYSVSREKKERFSLILESASTNQTSMYLCASSTSGRGTDTQYFGPGTRLTVL.

The CDR3 DNA follows: TGCGCCAGCAGGGGACAGGGCGGAAATACGCAGTATTTT. Its translation is CASRGQGGNTQYF. The V gene is TRBV5-1, the J gene TRBJ2-3; 9 bases map to TRBD1. The V gene end was trimmed by 5 bases and the J gene end by 7 bases; junction bases not matched to a gene: 5. CDR1 is SGHRS and CDR2 is YFSETQ in the germline V gene. The CDR3 contains 13 residues.

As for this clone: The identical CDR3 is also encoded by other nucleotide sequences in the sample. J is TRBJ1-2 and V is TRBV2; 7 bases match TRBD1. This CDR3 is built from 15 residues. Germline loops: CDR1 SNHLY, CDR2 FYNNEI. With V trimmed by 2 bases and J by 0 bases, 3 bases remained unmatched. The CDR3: CASSERQGANYGYTF. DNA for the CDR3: TGTGCCAGCAGTGAAAGACAGGGAGCTAACTATGGCTACACCTTC.

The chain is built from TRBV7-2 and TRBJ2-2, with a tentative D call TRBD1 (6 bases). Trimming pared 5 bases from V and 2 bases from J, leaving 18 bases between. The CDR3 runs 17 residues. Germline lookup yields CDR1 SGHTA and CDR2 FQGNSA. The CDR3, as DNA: TGTGCCAGCAGCACGCGACTGGGACACCCAAACACCGGGGAGCTGTTTTTT. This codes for CASSTRLGHPNTGELFF.

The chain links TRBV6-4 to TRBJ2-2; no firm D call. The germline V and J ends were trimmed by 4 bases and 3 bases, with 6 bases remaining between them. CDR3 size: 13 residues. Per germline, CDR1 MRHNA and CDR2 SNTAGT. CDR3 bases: TGTGCCAGCAGTGGCAGCGACACCGGGGAGCTGTTTTTT. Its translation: CASSGSDTGELFF.

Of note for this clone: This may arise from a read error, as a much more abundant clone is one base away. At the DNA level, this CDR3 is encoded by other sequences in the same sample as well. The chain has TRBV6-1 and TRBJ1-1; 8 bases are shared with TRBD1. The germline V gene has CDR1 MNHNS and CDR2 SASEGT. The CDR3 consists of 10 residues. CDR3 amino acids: CASRDREAFF. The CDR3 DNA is TGCGCCAGCAGGGACAGGGAAGCTTTCTTT.

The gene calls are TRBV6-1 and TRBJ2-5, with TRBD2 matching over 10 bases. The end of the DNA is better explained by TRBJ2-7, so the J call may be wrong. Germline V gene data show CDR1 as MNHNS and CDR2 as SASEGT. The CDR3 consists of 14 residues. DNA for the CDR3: TGTGCCAGCAGGTGGACTAGCGGCTCCTACGAGCAGTACTTC. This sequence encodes CASRWTSGSYEQYF.

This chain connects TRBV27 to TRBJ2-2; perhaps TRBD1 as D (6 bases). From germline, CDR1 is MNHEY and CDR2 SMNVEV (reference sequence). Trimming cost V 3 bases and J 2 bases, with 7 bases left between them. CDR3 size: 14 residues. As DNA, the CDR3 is TGTGCCAGCAGTTTCAGGGGAAACACCGGGGAGCTGTTTTTT. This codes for CASSFRGNTGELFF.

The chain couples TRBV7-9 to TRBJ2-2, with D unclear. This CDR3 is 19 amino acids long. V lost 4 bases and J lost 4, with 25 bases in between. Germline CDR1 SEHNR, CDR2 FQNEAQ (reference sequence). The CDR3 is CASSSLEDGDLLLTGELFF. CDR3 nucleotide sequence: TGTGCCAGCAGCTCACTCGAGGACGGCGACCTATTACTCACCGGGGAGCTGTTTTTT.

CDR3 DNA: TGTGCCAGCAGCTCACCCCAGGGGGAGTTTGGGAATGAGCAGTTCTTC. Amino acids: CASSSPQGEFGNEQFF. J is TRBJ2-1 and V is TRBV7-9; the match to TRBD1 covers 7 bases. Trimming at V came to 4 bases and at J to 7 bases, leaving 13 bases not matched to a gene. Germline V lookup: CDR1 SEHNR, CDR2 FQNEAQ (reference sequence). The CDR3 sequence is 16 residues long.

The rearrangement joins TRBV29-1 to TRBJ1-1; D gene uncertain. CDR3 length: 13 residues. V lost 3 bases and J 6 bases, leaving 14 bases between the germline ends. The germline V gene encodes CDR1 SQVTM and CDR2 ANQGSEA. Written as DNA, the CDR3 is TGCAGCGTTGAGGTCGGGAACTTGTCTGAAGCTTTCTTT. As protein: CSVEVGNLSEAFF.

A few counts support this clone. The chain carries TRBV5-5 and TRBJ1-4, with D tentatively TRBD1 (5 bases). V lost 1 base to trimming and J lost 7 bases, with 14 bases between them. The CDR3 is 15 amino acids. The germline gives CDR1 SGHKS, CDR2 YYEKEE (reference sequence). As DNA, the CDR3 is TGTGCCAGCAGCTTGTACGGGGGAGACGGTGAAAAACTGTTTTTT. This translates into CASSLYGGDGEKLFF.

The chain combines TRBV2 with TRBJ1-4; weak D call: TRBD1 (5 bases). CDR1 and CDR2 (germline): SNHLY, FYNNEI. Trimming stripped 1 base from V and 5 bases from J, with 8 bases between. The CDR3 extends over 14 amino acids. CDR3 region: CASSEGTRNEKLFF. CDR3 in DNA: TGTGCCAGCAGTGAAGGGACAAGGAATGAAAAACTGTTTTTT.

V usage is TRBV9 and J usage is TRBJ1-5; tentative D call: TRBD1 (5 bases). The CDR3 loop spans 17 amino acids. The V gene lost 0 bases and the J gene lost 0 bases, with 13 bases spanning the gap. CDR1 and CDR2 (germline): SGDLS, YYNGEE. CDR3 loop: CASSVGGRQLSNQPQHF. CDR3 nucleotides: TGTGCCAGCAGCGTAGGAGGTCGACAGCTTAGCAATCAGCCCCAGCATTTT.

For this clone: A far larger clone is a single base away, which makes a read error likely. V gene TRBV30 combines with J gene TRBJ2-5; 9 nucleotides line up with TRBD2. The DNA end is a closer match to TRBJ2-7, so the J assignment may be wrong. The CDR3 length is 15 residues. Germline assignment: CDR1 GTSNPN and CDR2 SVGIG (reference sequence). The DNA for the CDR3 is TGTGCCTTGAGTGTACGGCGGGAGGGCTTCTACGAGCAGTACTTC. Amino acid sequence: CALSVRREGFYEQYF.

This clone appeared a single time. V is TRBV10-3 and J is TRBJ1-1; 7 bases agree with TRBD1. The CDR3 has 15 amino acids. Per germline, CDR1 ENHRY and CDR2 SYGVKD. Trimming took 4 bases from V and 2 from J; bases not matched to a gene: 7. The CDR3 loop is CAISVGTAINTEAFF. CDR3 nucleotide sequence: TGTGCCATCAGTGTTGGGACAGCGATCAACACTGAAGCTTTCTTT.

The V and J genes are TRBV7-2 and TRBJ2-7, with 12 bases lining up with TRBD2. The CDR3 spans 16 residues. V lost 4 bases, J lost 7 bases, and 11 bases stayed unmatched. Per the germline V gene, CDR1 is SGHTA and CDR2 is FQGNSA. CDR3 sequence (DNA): TGTGCCAGCAGCTCGCGTAGACTAGCGGGAGTACGAGAGCAGTACTTC. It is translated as CASSSRRLAGVREQYF.

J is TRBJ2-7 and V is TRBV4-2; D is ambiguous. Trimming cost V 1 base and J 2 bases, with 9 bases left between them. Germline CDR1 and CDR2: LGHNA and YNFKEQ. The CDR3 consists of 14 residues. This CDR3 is CASSQVDRTYEQYF. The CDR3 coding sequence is TGTGCCAGCAGCCAAGTAGATAGGACCTACGAGCAGTACTTC.

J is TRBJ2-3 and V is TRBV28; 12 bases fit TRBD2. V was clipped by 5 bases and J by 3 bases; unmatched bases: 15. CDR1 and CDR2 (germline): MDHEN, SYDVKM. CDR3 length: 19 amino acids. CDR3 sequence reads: CASSPSLRELAGGTDTQYF. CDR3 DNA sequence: TGTGCCAGCAGTCCCTCCCTCCGCGAACTAGCGGGAGGAACAGATACGCAGTATTTT.